The rows below give T cell receptor beta chains drawn from one sample of a study of T cell repertoires in cytomegalovirus infection. These receptors' antigens are unknown. MiXCR was run by TCRdb on the reads, yielding one entry per CDR3 protein. The data hold approximately 730,000 distinct CDR3 sequences, with around 35% observed a single time. The material was cultured PBMCs, obtained from culture after CMV antigen stimulation. The receptors stem from a human donor in good health (CMV status not recorded). Some clones in this sample may be carry-over from other donors' samples. Both conserved end residues are part of each CDR3. D genes are given only for firm matches. The listing skips clone size in some rows; elsewhere it reads once, few, many or a size class.

clone size	V gene	D gene	J gene	CDR3 protein	CDR3 DNA
many	TRBV7-2	.	TRBJ2-2	CASSLESASPGELFF	TGTGCCAGCAGCTTAGAGTCGGCTAGCCCCGGGGAGCTGTTTTTT
.	TRBV7-9	TRBD2	TRBJ2-7	CASSSRPRTSFIDEQYF	TGTGCCAGCAGCTCCCGCCCCAGGACTAGCTTTATCGACGAGCAGTACTTC
.	TRBV7-9	.	TRBJ2-7	CASSLFSGGYEQYF	TGTGCCAGCAGCTTATTTAGCGGAGGCTACGAGCAGTACTTC
few	TRBV6-6	.	TRBJ2-3	CASSYGDLLRSSDTQYF	TGTGCCAGCAGTTACGGTGACCTCCTGAGGTCGTCAGATACGCAGTATTTT
.	TRBV4-3	TRBD1	TRBJ2-7	CASSPDRTGSSYEQYF	TGCGCCAGCAGCCCAGATCGGACAGGGAGCTCCTACGAGCAGTACTTC
.	TRBV5-1	TRBD2	TRBJ2-1	CASSSGLAGLYNEQFF	TGCGCCAGCAGCTCGGGACTAGCGGGACTATACAATGAGCAGTTCTTC
.	TRBV19	.	TRBJ1-2	CASSIKPNYGYTF	TGTGCCAGTAGTATTAAGCCTAACTATGGCTACACCTTC
few	TRBV7-9	.	TRBJ2-1	CASSLAIANSYNEQFF	TGTGCCAGCAGCTTAGCGATCGCTAACTCCTACAATGAGCAGTTCTTC
.	TRBV19	.	TRBJ1-2	CASSRDRYGYTF	TGTGCCAGTAGTAGGGACCGCTATGGCTACACCTTC
few	TRBV5-1	.	TRBJ1-1	CASSLEQSNTEAFF	TGCGCCAGCAGCTTGGAACAGTCTAACACTGAAGCTTTCTTT
few	TRBV3-1	TRBD2	TRBJ2-5	CASSQDLVAGEETQYF	TGTGCCAGCAGCCAAGATCTCGTTGCGGGGGAAGAGACCCAGTACTTC
.	TRBV11-2	TRBD2	TRBJ2-7	CASSFRTSASSEQYF	TGTGCCAGCAGCTTCCGTACTAGCGCTTCTTCCGAGCAGTACTTC
few	TRBV2	.	TRBJ1-5	CASRWEGREPQHF	TGTGCCAGCAGATGGGAAGGGAGAGAGCCCCAGCATTTT
.	TRBV4-1	.	TRBJ2-3	CASSQNTQVGMDTQYF	TGCGCCAGCAGCCAAAACACTCAAGTCGGCATGGATACGCAGTATTTT
.	TRBV19	.	TRBJ2-1	CASSHSGDEQFF	TGTGCCAGTAGCCATAGTGGCGATGAGCAGTTCTTC
.	TRBV18	.	TRBJ1-2	CASSPPSPDRNYGYTF	TGTGCCAGCTCACCACCGTCACCGGACAGAAACTATGGCTACACCTTC
few	TRBV7-2	.	TRBJ1-1	CASSLNREVGAFF	TGTGCCAGCAGCTTAAACAGGGAGGTTGGAGCTTTCTTT
.	TRBV7-8	TRBD2	TRBJ2-1	CASNQGLAVYNEQFF	TGTGCCAGCAACCAGGGACTAGCGGTCTACAATGAGCAGTTCTTC
few	TRBV7-2	TRBD1	TRBJ2-2	CASSLLRGYGTGDTGELFF	TGTGCCAGCAGCTTACTTCGAGGTTATGGGACAGGGGATACCGGGGAGCTGTTTTTT
few	TRBV12-3/TRBV12-4	.	TRBJ2-2	CASSPPPAHTGELFF	TGTGCCAGCAGTCCCCCCCCCGCCCACACCGGGGAGCTGTTTTTT
many	TRBV7-2	TRBD2	TRBJ2-7	CASSPGLAASSYEQYF	TGTGCCAGCAGCCCAGGACTAGCGGCAAGCTCCTACGAGCAGTACTTC
.	TRBV7-6	.	TRBJ2-2	CASSRGSAGTGELFF	TGTGCCAGCAGCCGGGGGAGCGCGGGAACCGGGGAGCTGTTTTTT
many	TRBV7-9	.	TRBJ1-3	CASSITGISGNTIYF	TGTGCCAGCAGCATTACAGGGATCTCTGGAAACACCATATATTTT
.	TRBV12-3/TRBV12-4	TRBD2	TRBJ2-1	CASEKLAGGQFF	TGTGCCAGCGAAAAACTAGCGGGAGGGCAGTTCTTC
.	TRBV7-2	.	TRBJ2-3	CASSLYTSSDTQYF	TGTGCCAGCAGCTTATATACTAGCTCTGATACGCAGTATTTT
few	TRBV6-2/TRBV6-3	.	TRBJ1-5	CASSEPEPQHF	TGTGCCAGCAGTGAACCTGAGCCCCAGCATTTT
few	TRBV7-2	.	TRBJ2-5	CASSLVRQGTTQYF	TGTGCCAGCAGCTTAGTCAGGCAGGGGACCACCCAGTACTTC
.	TRBV6-1	.	TRBJ2-1	CASSFSQGPLLHNEQFF	TGTGCCAGCAGTTTTTCACAGGGCCCTCTCCTACACAATGAGCAGTTCTTC
.	TRBV20-1	TRBD2	TRBJ2-7	CSARVQAGGGYEQYF	TGCAGTGCTAGAGTTCAAGCGGGAGGCGGGTACGAGCAGTACTTC
.	TRBV2	.	TRBJ2-5	CASSSGTLIRETQYF	TGTGCCAGCAGTTCCGGGACGCTAATCCGAGAGACCCAGTACTTC
.	TRBV6-2/TRBV6-3	.	TRBJ2-5	CASSYIGFRQRQYF	TGTGCCAGCAGTTACATAGGCTTCCGGCAGCGCCAGTACTTC
few	TRBV28	TRBD1	TRBJ2-5	CASSLRSGGKETQYF	TGTGCCAGCAGTTTACGGTCAGGGGGTAAAGAGACCCAGTACTTC
.	TRBV20-1	TRBD2	TRBJ2-1	CSARVRTSITDEQFF	TGCAGTGCTAGAGTCCGGACTAGCATAACCGATGAGCAGTTCTTC
.	TRBV7-6	.	TRBJ1-3	CASSLQGPFGNTIYF	TGTGCCAGCAGCTTACAGGGACCCTTTGGAAACACCATATATTTT
few	TRBV11-3	.	TRBJ2-3	CASSSLGQSDTQYF	TGTGCCAGCAGCTCGTTAGGACAGTCAGATACGCAGTATTTT
few	TRBV28	.	TRBJ1-5	CASSFLASPQHF	TGTGCCAGCAGTTTTCTTGCTTCGCCCCAGCATTTT
.	TRBV6-6	.	TRBJ2-1	CASTKTNGGRYNEQFF	TGTGCCAGCACCAAGACTAACGGGGGGCGGTACAATGAGCAGTTCTTC
many	TRBV7-9	TRBD1	TRBJ1-2	CASSAGTGGYGYTF	TGTGCCAGCAGCGCTGGGACAGGGGGCTATGGCTACACCTTC
.	TRBV12-3/TRBV12-4	TRBD1	TRBJ2-3	CASTPSGTASTDTQYF	TGTGCCAGCACCCCGTCCGGGACAGCTAGCACAGATACGCAGTATTTT
.	TRBV5-6	TRBD2	TRBJ2-7	CASSFGWTSGSEQYF	TGTGCCAGCAGCTTTGGGTGGACTAGCGGGAGTGAGCAGTACTTC